This TCR beta chain comes out of a study of shared clonotypes between healthy human individuals. Study context: The composition of the donors was a couple of women and a few men aged 18 to 49. Each donor had three CD4 naive, three CD4 memory, two CD8 naive and one CD8 memory plate.

Assay: immunoSEQ multiplex PCR; the TCRdb copy retains only in-frame clones and omits some. The sample lists roughly 2.1 million clones, more than 85% occurring once. Broader study findings: Expectations were that clonotype sharing among donors would be affected by sequencing depth. Having only a few donors restricted how much genetic and exposure-history diversity was captured.

CDR3 length: 15 residues. The V and J ends lost 5 bases and 9 bases, in that order; junction bases with no gene match: 9. Germline V gene data show CDR1 as SGHTA and CDR2 as FQGTGA. Comments on this clone: Its antigen is undetermined.

Naive CD8 cells lacked CD45RO and underwent positive selection for CCR7, leaving out terminally differentiated effector memory CD45RA+ cells. The source of this sequence is a young man in good health. Some clones in this sample may be carry-over from other donors' samples. The rearrangement joins TRBV7-3 to TRBJ2-7; 14 nucleotides align to TRBD2. Material: naive CD8+ T cells from PBMCs. The CDR3 reads CASSPTSGRASGQYF. The CDR3 nucleotides are TGTGCCAGCAGCCCGACTAGCGGGAGGGCCTCAGGGCAGTACTTC.